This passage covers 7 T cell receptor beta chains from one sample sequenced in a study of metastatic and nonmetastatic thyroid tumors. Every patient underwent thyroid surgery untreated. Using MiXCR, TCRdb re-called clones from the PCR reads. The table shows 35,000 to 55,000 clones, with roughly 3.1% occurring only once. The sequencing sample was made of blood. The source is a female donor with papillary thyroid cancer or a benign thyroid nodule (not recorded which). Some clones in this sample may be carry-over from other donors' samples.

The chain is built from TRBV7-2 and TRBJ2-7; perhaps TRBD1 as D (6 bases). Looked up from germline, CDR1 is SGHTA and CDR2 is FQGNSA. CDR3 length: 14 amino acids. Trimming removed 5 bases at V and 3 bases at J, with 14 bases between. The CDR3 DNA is TGTGCCAGCAGCCACTCGACAGGAAACTACGAGCAGTACTTC. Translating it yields CASSHSTGNYEQYF.

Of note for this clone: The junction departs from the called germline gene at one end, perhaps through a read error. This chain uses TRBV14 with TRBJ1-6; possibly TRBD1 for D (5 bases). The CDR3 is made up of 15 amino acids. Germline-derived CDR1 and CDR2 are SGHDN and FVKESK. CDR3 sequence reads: CASSLGQGVSSPLPF. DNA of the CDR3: TGTGCCAGCAGCCTAGGACAAGGGGTCAGTTCACCCCTCCCCTTT.

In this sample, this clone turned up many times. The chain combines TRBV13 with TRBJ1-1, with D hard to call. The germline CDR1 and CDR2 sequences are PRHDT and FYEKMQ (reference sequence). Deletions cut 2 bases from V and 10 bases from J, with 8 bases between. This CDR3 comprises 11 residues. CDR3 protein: CASSLHVVAFF. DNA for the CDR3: TGTGCCAGCAGCTTACATGTTGTAGCTTTCTTT.

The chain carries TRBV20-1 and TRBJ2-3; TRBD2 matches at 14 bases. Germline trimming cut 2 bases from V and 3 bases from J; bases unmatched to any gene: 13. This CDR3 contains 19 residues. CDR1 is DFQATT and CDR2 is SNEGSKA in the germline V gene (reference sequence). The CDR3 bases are TGCAGTGCTAGACCGGGACTAGCGGGAGAGGGTGTGTTGACAGATACGCAGTATTTT. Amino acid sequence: CSARPGLAGEGVLTDTQYF.

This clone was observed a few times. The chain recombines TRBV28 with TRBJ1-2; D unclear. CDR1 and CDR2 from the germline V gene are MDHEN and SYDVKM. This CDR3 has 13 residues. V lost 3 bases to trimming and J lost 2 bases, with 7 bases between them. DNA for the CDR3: TGTGCCAGCAGTTTTACGGAGAACTATGGCTACACCTTC. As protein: CASSFTENYGYTF.

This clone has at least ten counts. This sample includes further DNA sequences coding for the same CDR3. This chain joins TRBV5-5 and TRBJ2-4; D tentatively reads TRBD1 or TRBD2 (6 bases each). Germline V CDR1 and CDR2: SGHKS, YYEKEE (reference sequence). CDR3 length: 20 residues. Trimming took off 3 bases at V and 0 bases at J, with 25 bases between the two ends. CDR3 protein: CASSYNAQGTPGVAKNIQYF. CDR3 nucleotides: TGTGCCAGCAGCTACAACGCTCAGGGGACGCCGGGAGTAGCCAAAAACATTCAGTACTTC.

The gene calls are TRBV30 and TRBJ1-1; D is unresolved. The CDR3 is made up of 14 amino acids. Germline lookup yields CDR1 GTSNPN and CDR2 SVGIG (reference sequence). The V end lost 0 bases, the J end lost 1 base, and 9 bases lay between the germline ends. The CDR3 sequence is CAWSVSGPNTEAFF. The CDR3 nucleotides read TGTGCCTGGAGTGTATCTGGGCCGAACACTGAAGCTTTCTTT.